This T cell receptor (beta chain) comes out of a study of shared clonotypes between healthy human individuals. Study observations and caveats: Clonotypes that were shared across four donors made up approximately 5% of naive CD4 clonotypes. Larger richness was generally estimated for naive than memory subsets.

Of note for this clone: What it recognizes is unknown.

Germline CDR1 is LNHDA and CDR2 is SQIVND (reference sequence). Trimming cost V 6 bases and J 5 bases, with 19 bases left between them. The CDR3 has 15 residues. Sequencing used immunoSEQ multiplex PCR; TCRdb keeps in-frame clones, though not all of them. The profile shows 550,000 to 850,000 clones, 55% to 75% of them singletons. The sequence was obtained from a woman in her twenties or thirties in good health. The chain uses TRBV19 and TRBJ1-2, with D maybe TRBD1 (6 bases). Sequences were obtained from memory CD4+ T cells sorted from blood. Stated subset: CD45RA-negative fraction. The CDR3 DNA is TGTGCCAGTAGAGGGAGTCGGGGGGCACCGTATGGCTACACCTTC. Amino acids: CASRGSRGAPYGYTF.